The clone carrying this TCR beta chain is deemed medium-sized. This specimen belongs to a study of liver allograft versus peripheral blood T cells. Study-wide background: Liver transplant recipients had T cell receptor repertoires compared between transplanted liver and peripheral blood.

A single record per CDR3 protein comes from TCRdb applying MiXCR to the reads. The sample lists 5,000 or so distinct CDR3 sequences; 12% to 15% were seen once. This clonotype originated in a human patient who had a liver transplant. Certain T cells may be donor cells from the graft.

The CDR3 is CASSEVGGGGYTF. CDR3 nucleotide sequence: TGTGCCAGCAGTGAAGTTGGAGGTGGGGGCTACACCTTC. The chain couples TRBV6-1 to TRBJ1-2; D is unresolved. The V end lost 1 base, the J end lost 8 bases, and 11 bases lay between the germline ends. The CDR3 spans 13 residues. Germline assignment: CDR1 MNHNS and CDR2 SASEGT.